This TCR beta chain was identified during a study of T cell responses to AZD1222 COVID-19 vaccine. Clones were sequenced by immunoSEQ multiplex PCR, and TCRdb holds only the in-frame ones, with some missing. The repertoire holds about 130,000 clones, with around nine tenths as singletons. This clonotype was obtained from an adult who received the AZD1222 COVID-19 vaccine. The sequencing used peripheral blood, collected 28 days after the second AZD1222 dose.

Here the CDR3 DNA reads TGTGCCAGCAGCTTAGGCCCGACAGGGGGGCAAGAGACCCAGTACTTC. Its protein product is CASSLGPTGGQETQYF. V usage is TRBV7-2 and J usage is TRBJ2-5, with 9 bases matching TRBD1. Trimming at V came to 1 base and at J to 2 bases, leaving 5 bases not matched to a gene. Germline-derived CDR1 and CDR2 are SGHTA and FQGNSA. The CDR3 is 16 amino acids.